A selection of T cell receptor beta chains follows, all from one sample in a study of blood T cell repertoires in COVID-19. Measured with immunoSEQ multiplex PCR; TCRdb has only the in-frame clones, and not every one. The sample has about 190,000 clones; 70% to 85% are singletons. The sample was peripheral blood. The receptors stem from a woman aged 45 to 65 with acute or convalescent COVID-19. Each CDR3 is given with its conserved first and last residue.

>TRBV19
CASSVDRPLTDTQYF
>TRBV19
CASSASDRGRQPQHF
>TRBV5-1
CASSPGTSGRGDTQYF
>TRBV5-6
CASSSGLAGVSNEQFF
>TRBV18
CASSPRAFGNTGELFF
>TRBV6-5
CASSYSMAGGNTEAFF
>TRBV28
CASDSGLYNEQFF
>TRBV11-2
CASSLRLAYEQYF
>TRBV27
CASSLSGGFGANVLTF
>TRBV19
CASRDRGTNEKLFF
>TRBV19
CASSEPQNTGELFF
>TRBV24-1
CATSDPTGDYGYTF
>TRBV28
CASSVLKGFSGNTIYF
>TRBV10-3
CAISSGGFRSSYEQYF
>TRBV6-5
CASSYSRDRSSYEQYF
>TRBV30
CAWRGAGANVLTF
>TRBV19
CASSGSWPGVTNTGELFF
>TRBV5-4
CASSLAYRGEDYGYTF
>TRBV6-5
CASSYGGTSGYTQYF
>TRBV6-5
CASRARTSGRDEQFF
>TRBV9
CASSAAGTDNSPLHF
>TRBV27
CASTPRGQLNTEAFF
>TRBV19
CASMTRGKDEQFF
>TRBV14
CASSQGLRGSRRETQYF
>TRBV13
CASSFFGGGTDTQYF
>TRBV18
CASSPDRDEPQHF
>TRBV19
CASSIGGALYEQYF
>TRBV6-2/TRBV6-3
CASSYYRQGAYEQYF
>TRBV29-1
CSVEGRERQNIQYF
>TRBV6-2/TRBV6-3
CASSYSRDTEAFF
>TRBV12-3/TRBV12-4
CASRTVTEAFF
>TRBV6-5
CASSYLQVGTGELFF
>TRBV7-2
CASSLDGGQDTQYF
>TRBV19
CASSTGRQAEGKLYEQYF
>TRBV11-3
CASSSGGLVTDTQYF
>TRBV7-9
CASSLERTAGIGYTF
>TRBV11-2
CASSPRLAGGRSYNEQFF
>TRBV7-2
CASSQDRGGGYTF
>TRBV6-2/TRBV6-3
CASSYGTGFYNEQFF
>TRBV2
CATQQGANQPQHF
>TRBV6-5
CASTRDSQETQYF
>TRBV27
CASSATGFTEAFF
>TRBV11-2
CASSFTSGGNNEQFF
>TRBV18
CASSPSPPGNTEAFF
>TRBV6-1
CASSEDLDSDYTF
>TRBV19
CASNVAGAIDTQYF
>TRBV6-5
CASNTGSHNSPLHF
>TRBV5-8
CASRRQGAIEQYF
>TRBV18
CASSPNPGQNEKLFF
>TRBV2
CASSERGRTGSSYNEQFF
>TRBV19
CASSIDKSTGRYQPQHF
>TRBV7-9
CASSLTAGDYGYTF
>TRBV7-2
CASSSQLEETQYF